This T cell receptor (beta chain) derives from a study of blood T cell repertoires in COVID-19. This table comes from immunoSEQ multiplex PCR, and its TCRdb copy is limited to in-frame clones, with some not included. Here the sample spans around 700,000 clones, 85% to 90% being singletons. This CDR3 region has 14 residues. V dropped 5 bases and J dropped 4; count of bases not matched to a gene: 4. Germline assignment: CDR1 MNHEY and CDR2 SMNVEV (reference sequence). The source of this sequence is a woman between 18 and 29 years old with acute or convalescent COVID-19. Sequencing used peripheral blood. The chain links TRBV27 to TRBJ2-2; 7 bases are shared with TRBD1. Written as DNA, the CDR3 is TGTGCCAGCAGTACGGGACAGATCACCGGGGAGCTGTTTTTT. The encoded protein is CASSTGQITGELFF.